The clone carrying this T cell receptor (beta chain) was seen a single time. Authors' analysis steps: Counts of nucleated cells, estimated from reference gene primer amplification, were obtained. Libraries were prepared by immunoSEQ multiplex PCR; TCRdb keeps only in-frame clonotypes and omits some of them. V, J and clone size derive from that table, while D and trimming were established from the DNA sequence. The top ten clones hold roughly 2.7% of a sample with about 230,000 clones, around 78% of them seen once. The entry originates in a study of blood T cell repertoires in COVID-19. Study summary: Both acute and convalescent COVID-19 samples were obtained from the United States, Italy and Spain. From T cells, B-cell-depleted T cells, or PBMCs came the material, which was cDNA or gDNA.

From germline, CDR1 is SGHRS and CDR2 YFSETQ. This CDR3 has 15 amino acids. The junction had 5 bases not matched to a gene; V was cut back by 0 bases and J by 7 bases. This chain links TRBV5-1 with TRBJ2-5; TRBD2 agrees at 11 bases. Sequenced: peripheral blood. The receptor was derived from a woman aged 70 to 79 with active or convalescent COVID-19. CDR3 DNA: TGCGCCAGCAGCTTGGTTACTAGCGGGGGAGTGACCCAGTACTTC. It specifies CASSLVTSGGVTQYF.